These 9 T cell receptor beta chains originate from one sample sequenced in a study of control samples from healthy donors and cancer patients. Here immunoSEQ multiplex PCR was the method, and the copy in TCRdb shows in-frame clones only, minus some. The data show around 110,000 clones, with approximately 93% seen just once and 2% to 3% held by the top ten. The sequencing sample was made of blood. The receptors shown here come from a man younger than 40 in good health.

This chain joins TRBV2 and TRBJ2-7, with a tentative D call TRBD1 (5 bases). From germline, CDR1 is SNHLY and CDR2 FYNNEI. The V end was cut by 5 bases, the J end by 2 bases, with 10 bases between. The CDR3 spans 13 residues. The CDR3 spells CASSIDRAYEQYV. Here the CDR3 DNA reads TGTGCCAGCAGTATCGACAGAGCCTACGAGCAGTACGTC.

The CDR3 DNA reads TGTGCCACCAGCCCTGGGGAGACAGGGGGGAATGAAAAACTGTTTTTT. It is translated as CATSPGETGGNEKLFF. The chain links TRBV24-1 to TRBJ1-4; 9 nucleotides line up with TRBD1. The V segment lost 7 bases and the J segment 5 bases; nucleotides outside the gene matches: 10. Germline loops: CDR1 KGHDR, CDR2 SFDVKD. This CDR3 has 16 amino acids.

The chain carries TRBV28 and TRBJ2-7, with TRBD1 matching 11 bases. The V segment lost 4 bases and the J segment 3 bases; nucleotides outside the gene matches: 5. The germline gives CDR1 MDHEN, CDR2 SYDVKM. The CDR3 totals 15 residues. CDR3 in DNA: TGTGCCAGCAGTTACACCGGGACAGGGGGCTACGAGCAGTACTTC. As protein: CASSYTGTGGYEQYF.

This sequence joins TRBV5-6 and TRBJ1-1; TRBD1 matches at 8 bases. This CDR3 region has 14 residues. Germline trimming cut 5 bases from V and 2 bases from J; bases unmatched to any gene: 5. CDR1 is SGHDT, CDR2 YYEEEE, per germline. This CDR3 is CASSYTGGNTEAFF. CDR3 bases: TGTGCCAGCAGTTATACAGGGGGAAACACTGAAGCTTTCTTT.

The chain carries TRBV5-1 and TRBJ1-1; a possible D gene is TRBD1 (5 bases). Germline V gene sequence: CDR1 SGHRS, CDR2 YFSETQ. The V and J ends lost 0 bases and 4 bases respectively, with 13 bases between them. The CDR3 sequence is 15 residues long. The CDR3 DNA follows: TGCGCCAGCAGCTTGGGAGGGGTTCCCAGCACTGAAGCTTTCTTT. It is translated as CASSLGGVPSTEAFF.

The genes are TRBV12-3 or TRBV12-4 and TRBJ2-7, with no clear D. This CDR3 is built from 11 residues. Trimming stripped 3 bases from V and 7 bases from J, with 7 bases between. The CDR3, as DNA: TGTGCCAGCAGTTTGGTAGGGGAGCAGTACTTC. Its translation is CASSLVGEQYF.

This chain links TRBV7-2 with TRBJ1-5; TRBD1 matches at 8 bases. The CDR3 is 15 amino acids. Germline lookup yields CDR1 SGHTA and CDR2 FQGNSA. Trimming removed 3 bases from V and 0 bases from J; junction bases left unmatched: 1. The chain's CDR3 is CASSFDRGSNQPQHF. The CDR3 DNA reads TGTGCCAGCAGCTTTGACAGGGGTAGCAATCAGCCCCAGCATTTT.

The rearrangement links TRBV7-8 to TRBJ1-5; D perhaps matches TRBD1 (5 bases). Trimming took off 5 bases at V and 6 bases at J, with 17 bases between the two ends. The V gene's germline CDR1 is SGHVS and CDR2 FQNEAQ. The CDR3 totals 15 residues. DNA for the CDR3: TGTGCCAGCAGCGATTGGCCCGGGGGTTCTCAGCCCCAGCATTTT. Its translation: CASSDWPGGSQPQHF.

The chain employs TRBV24-1 and TRBJ2-3; no firm D call. V shed 5 bases and J shed 11 bases, with 13 bases lying between them. Germline-derived CDR1 and CDR2 are KGHDR and SFDVKD. This CDR3 has 12 residues. CDR3 protein: CATSGTKSQQYF. The CDR3 DNA is TGTGCCACCAGTGGGACCAAGAGCCAGCAGTATTTT.